The rows below give T cell receptor beta chains drawn from one sample of a study of molecular identifiers for immune sequencing clone quantification. One entry per CDR3 protein results from TCRdb running MiXCR on the PCR reads. The data contain around 460,000 distinct CDR3 sequences, 20% to 25% of them seen just once; the ten biggest clones take up about 0.8%. The sample consisted of naive CD8+ T cells from blood, with Jurkat cell RNA spiked in. The receptors come from a human donor in good health. Some libraries in this study had Jurkat cell RNA spiked in. The CDR3 runs from the conserved cysteine through the conserved F or W. The D gene is left open where the match is weak. Some rows have no size entry. The others give once, few or many, or a class for an expanded clone.

J gene,D gene,CDR3 length,clone size,V gene,CDR3 DNA,CDR3 protein
TRBJ2-7,-,11,-,TRBV29-1,TGCAGCGTTTGGGGTTCCCACGAGCAGTACTTC,CSVWGSHEQYF
TRBJ2-3,TRBD1,13,once,TRBV7-6,TGTGACAGCAGTAAGGACAGGACAGATACGCAGTATTTT,CDSSKDRTDTQYF
TRBJ1-2,-,15,many,TRBV4-1,TGCGCCAGCAGCCAAGATCTGGCGACAGCTTATGGCTACACCTTC,CASSQDLATAYGYTF
TRBJ2-7,-,11,few,TRBV7-9,TGTGCCAGGACCTTGTCCTACGAGCAGTACTTC,CARTLSYEQYF
TRBJ2-1,-,10,-,TRBV29-1,TGCAGCGTTGAAAAAAATGAGCAGTTCTTC,CSVEKNEQFF
TRBJ2-3,-,12,many,TRBV5-4,TGTGCCAACGGGGGCCCCGCAGATACGCAGTATTTT,CANGGPADTQYF
TRBJ2-1,TRBD2,15,few,TRBV29-1,TGCAGCGTTGTGTTGGTGGTAGCGGGGGGTGATGAGCAGTTCTTC,CSVVLVVAGGDEQFF
TRBJ2-1,TRBD2,16,-,TRBV6-5,TGTGCCAGCAGTTACTCCGGGACTAGCGGCTACAATGAGCAGTTCTTC,CASSYSGTSGYNEQFF
TRBJ1-3,-,16,many,TRBV14,TGTGCCAGCAGCCAAGAGGGGGGCCTCTCTGGAAACACCATATATTTT,CASSQEGGLSGNTIYF
TRBJ2-6,-,16,many,TRBV6-2/TRBV6-3,TGTGCCAGCAGTCACCCTAAGAGATCTGGGGCCAACGTCCTGACTTTC,CASSHPKRSGANVLTF
TRBJ2-1,-,14,-,TRBV4-1,TGCGCCAGCAGCCAATGGCGGGCGAACAATGAGCAGTTCTTC,CASSQWRANNEQFF
TRBJ1-1,-,13,many,TRBV27,TGTGCCAGCCAACCGTCGGGACACATTGAAGCTTTCTTT,CASQPSGHIEAFF
TRBJ1-5,-,12,many,TRBV7-2,TGTGCCAGCAGCTTAGCGAGTCAGCCCCAGCATTTT,CASSLASQPQHF
TRBJ1-1,TRBD1,13,many,TRBV27,TGTGCCAGCAGCGCTGGACAGGCCACTGAAGCTTTCTTT,CASSAGQATEAFF
TRBJ2-7,TRBD1,15,many,TRBV28,TGTGCCAGCAGTCCGTTACCCGGACAGGGGAACGAGCAGTACTTC,CASSPLPGQGNEQYF
TRBJ2-2,-,12,few,TRBV28,TGTGCCAGCCTCGCCGGAACCGGGGAGCTGTTTTTT,CASLAGTGELFF
TRBJ2-2,-,15,few,TRBV4-3,TGCGCCAGCAGTCATTCGGGGGTAGGCACCGGGGAGCTGTTTTTT,CASSHSGVGTGELFF
TRBJ2-3,-,16,many,TRBV13,TGTGCCAGCAGCCTAACAACTACTATCGCCACAGATACGCAGTATTTT,CASSLTTTIATDTQYF
TRBJ2-7,-,12,-,TRBV15,TGTGCCACCAGCAGTTTAGGAGTGAAGCAGTACTTC,CATSSLGVKQYF
TRBJ2-7,-,13,many,TRBV7-9,TGTGCCAGCAGCCACGGACCACTCGAGGAGCAGTACTTC,CASSHGPLEEQYF
TRBJ2-4,-,17,many,TRBV9,TGTGCCAGCAGCCGTGCCGGCTACCGATCGGCCAAAAACATTCAGTACTTC,CASSRAGYRSAKNIQYF
TRBJ1-1,TRBD1,15,few,TRBV12-3/TRBV12-4,TGTGCCAGCAGTACACGACAGGGGACCCTGGGTGAAGCTTTCTTT,CASSTRQGTLGEAFF
TRBJ1-4,-,16,-,TRBV4-3,TGCGCCAGCAGCCAAGGGTTCGGCGGATCTAATGAAAAACTGTTTTTT,CASSQGFGGSNEKLFF
TRBJ1-5,-,18,few,TRBV21-1,TGTGCCAGCAGTCCCCTTTTTGGTCGGCGGGAGGACAATCAGCCCCAGCATTTT,CASSPLFGRREDNQPQHF
TRBJ2-7,-,15,-,TRBV4-3,TGCGCCAGCAGCCAAGACCATCCAAGCTCCTACGAGCAGTACTTC,CASSQDHPSSYEQYF
TRBJ1-1,TRBD1,10,many,TRBV29-1,TGCAGCGGGGGACAGGCTGAAGCTTTCTTT,CSGGQAEAFF
TRBJ2-3,TRBD2,15,few,TRBV19,TGTGCCAGTAGTATAGTTGGGGGGGGTACAGATACGCAGTATTTT,CASSIVGGGTDTQYF
TRBJ2-5,TRBD1,16,many,TRBV4-1,TGCGCCAGCAGCCGACAAACAGGGGGCGGGCAAGAGACCCAGTACTTC,CASSRQTGGGQETQYF
TRBJ2-3,TRBD1,15,-,TRBV12-3/TRBV12-4,TGTGCCAGCAGTTCCTTACAGGGGGCGGCAGATACGCAGTATTTT,CASSSLQGAADTQYF
TRBJ2-3,TRBD2,19,many,TRBV14,TGTGCCAGCAGCCAAGATGGGGGACTAGCGGAGGGATACACAGATACGCAGTATTTT,CASSQDGGLAEGYTDTQYF
TRBJ1-1,-,13,many,TRBV6-6,TGTGCCAGCAGTTCCAACGACGGCTATGAAGCTTTCTTT,CASSSNDGYEAFF
TRBJ2-2,-,15,few,TRBV4-3,TGCGCCAGCAGCCATTTCAGGGCATCACCCGGGGAGCTGTTTTTT,CASSHFRASPGELFF
TRBJ2-3,-,12,-,TRBV11-1,TGTGCCAGCAGCCCGACGGGGGATGCGCAGTATTTT,CASSPTGDAQYF
TRBJ2-7,-,14,many,TRBV5-1,TGCGCCAGCAGCTCTCCCGGGACGGACTACGAGCAGTACTTC,CASSSPGTDYEQYF
TRBJ2-3,TRBD2,18,-,TRBV20-1,TGCAGTGCTAGAGATCCAAAAGGAGCGGGGCAACTCACAGATACGCAGTATTTT,CSARDPKGAGQLTDTQYF
TRBJ2-7,TRBD2,14,few,TRBV19,TGTGCCAGTAGTATGTCGGGAGGGCCCGACGAGCAGTACTTC,CASSMSGGPDEQYF
TRBJ2-1,-,15,few,TRBV19,TGTGCCAGTAGTATAGCCCAGGGTTCGTTCTATGAGCAGTTCTTC,CASSIAQGSFYEQFF
TRBJ2-7,-,13,once,TRBV7-9,TGTGCCACCTCAAGAAGCCCCGGCTACGAGCAGTACTTC,CATSRSPGYEQYF
TRBJ2-7,TRBD1,14,many,TRBV12-3/TRBV12-4,TGTGCCAGCAGCCGGGGACAGGGCATCGACGAGCAGTACTTC,CASSRGQGIDEQYF
TRBJ2-2,TRBD2,14,few,TRBV2,TGTGCCAGCAGTGATATTGGGGGGGCCGGGGAGCTGTTTTTT,CASSDIGGAGELFF
TRBJ1-4,TRBD1,14,-,TRBV7-9,TGTGCCAGCAGCCCCCGGGACAGGAATGGAAAACTGTTTTTT,CASSPRDRNGKLFF
TRBJ2-7,TRBD1,14,-,TRBV20-1,TGCAGTGCTAGAGTAGGGACAGACTCCTACGAGCAGTACTTC,CSARVGTDSYEQYF
TRBJ1-1,-,13,few,TRBV5-4,TGTGCCAGCAGCTTGGGTTGGGGGACTGAAGCTTTCTTT,CASSLGWGTEAFF
TRBJ2-7,TRBD2,14,few,TRBV12-3/TRBV12-4,TGTGCCAGCAGAACTAGCGGGGGGATCTACGAGCAGTACTTC,CASRTSGGIYEQYF
TRBJ1-2,TRBD1,12,few,TRBV12-3/TRBV12-4,TGTGCCAGCAGTCCAGGGGGCGTAGGCTACACCTTC,CASSPGGVGYTF
TRBJ2-1,-,15,many,TRBV7-9,TGTGCCAGCAGCTTAAACACAGGGTCCTACAATGAGCAGTTCTTC,CASSLNTGSYNEQFF
TRBJ2-7,-,13,many,TRBV5-6,TGTGCCAGCAGCGAGCGGCTAGCCTACGAGCAGTACTTC,CASSERLAYEQYF
TRBJ2-3,-,12,many,TRBV12-3/TRBV12-4,TGTGCCAGCAGGTTGGGCGTTGTTACGCAGTATTTT,CASRLGVVTQYF
TRBJ1-4,-,15,many,TRBV28,TGTGCCAGCAGTTTTTGGCGGAGCGGTAATGAAAAACTGTTTTTT,CASSFWRSGNEKLFF
TRBJ2-7,-,17,-,TRBV27,TGTGCCAGCAGCCTCCTTCCTAGCGCAATAAGCTCCTACGAGCAGTACTTC,CASSLLPSAISSYEQYF
TRBJ2-5,-,15,few,TRBV27,TGTGCCAGCAGTTTAGGCAGGGGGGACCAAGAGACCCAGTACTTC,CASSLGRGDQETQYF
TRBJ2-7,-,12,few,TRBV6-2/TRBV6-3,TGTGCCAGCAGCCCCCAGGGGCTCGAGCAGTACTTC,CASSPQGLEQYF
TRBJ1-1,-,14,many,TRBV4-1,TGCGCCAGCAGCCCTAAAACAGCAAACACTGAAGCTTTCTTT,CASSPKTANTEAFF
TRBJ1-6,-,14,few,TRBV19,TGTGCCAGTAGTATCTCGGGGGATAGTTCACCCCTCCACTTT,CASSISGDSSPLHF
TRBJ2-3,-,13,-,TRBV27,TGTGCCAGCAGTTTACAAAGAGTGTATCCGCAGTATTTT,CASSLQRVYPQYF
TRBJ2-3,TRBD2,17,many,TRBV15,TGTGCCACCAGCAGCCCACTAGCGGCGTCAGAGGTAGATACGCAGTATTTT,CATSSPLAASEVDTQYF
TRBJ2-7,TRBD2,15,-,TRBV19,TGTGCCAGTAGTAAAGCCGGGGGGGACTCCTACGAGCAGTACTTC,CASSKAGGDSYEQYF